This T cell receptor (beta chain) comes out of a study of blood T cell repertoires in COVID-19. Study summary: The origin of the acute and convalescent COVID-19 samples was the United States, Italy and Spain.

The method was immunoSEQ multiplex PCR; TCRdb's version includes in-frame clones alone and lacks a portion of them. This table has 470,000 or so clones, 80% to 90% appearing once. This clone was seen more than once but under ten times. V shed 4 bases and J 2 bases; nucleotides not matched to a gene: 8. This CDR3 has 15 residues. Germline V gives CDR1 SGHNT, CDR2 YYREEE (reference sequence). The source is a human donor in a cohort sampled during active COVID-19. Sequenced: peripheral blood. This chain uses TRBV5-4 with TRBJ1-1; TRBD1 matches 7 bases. The CDR3 DNA follows: TGTGCCAGCAGCCCCCAACAGGGGCGTAACACTGAAGCTTTCTTT. Translation: CASSPQQGRNTEAFF.